Shown below are 21 T cell receptor beta chains from a single sample sequenced in a study of human T cells and chemical hapten exposure. MiXCR was run by TCRdb on the RACE reads, yielding one entry per CDR3 protein. The sample records tens of thousands of distinct CDR3 sequences, nearly 10% being singletons. The time point here: pre-sensitization, week 0. Treatment specified: therapeutic diphenylcyclopropenone sensitization with weekly scalp DPC. This sample comprised whole blood, obtained in connection with sensitization to the hapten diphenylcyclopropenone (DPC). These TCRs come from a woman between 40 and 50 years old with alopecia areata. Some clones in this sample may be carry-over from other donors' samples.

This clonotype was seen repeatedly, ten times or more. The chain carries TRBV5-1 and TRBJ1-4; D is possibly TRBD1 (5 bases). The CDR3 has 14 amino acids. Germline CDR1 is SGHRS and CDR2 is YFSETQ. Trimming removed 4 bases at V and 0 bases at J, with 7 bases between. The CDR3 reads CASSRDPTNEKLFF. CDR3 DNA sequence: TGCGCCAGCAGCCGGGACCCAACTAATGAAAAACTGTTTTTT. Supplemented by reference TRBV5-1 and TRBJ1-4, the full variable domain reads KAGVTQTPRYLIKTRGQQVTLSCSPISGHRSVSWYQQTPGQGLQFLFEYFSETQRNKGNFPGRFSGRQFSNSRSEMNVSTLELGDSALYLCASSRDPTNEKLFFGSGTQLSVL.

The V and J genes are TRBV10-3 and TRBJ2-7; TRBD2 aligns across 9 bases. V was clipped by 6 bases and J by 13 bases; unmatched bases: 10. The CDR3 contains 12 residues. The germline CDR1 and CDR2 sequences are ENHRY and SYGVKD. CDR3 sequence (DNA): TGTGCCATCAGAGGGGTAGCGGGGGCCTATTACTTC. This encodes CAIRGVAGAYYF.

The chain links TRBV4-3 to TRBJ1-4, with D hard to call. This CDR3 has 16 residues. Germline V gene data show CDR1 as LGHNA and CDR2 as YSLEER. Trimming took 0 bases from V and 4 from J, leaving 12 bases between them. The CDR3 sequence: CASSQDRGGHNEKLFF. In DNA, the CDR3 is TGCGCCAGCAGCCAAGATCGTGGAGGGCATAATGAAAAACTGTTTTTT.

The chain joins TRBV5-1 to TRBJ2-7, with 8 bases fitting TRBD1. This CDR3 contains 15 residues. In germline, CDR1 is SGHRS, CDR2 YFSETQ. With V trimmed by 0 bases and J by 1 base, 3 bases remained unmatched. The CDR3 DNA is TGCGCCAGCAGCTTGGCAGGACAGGGATCCTACGAGCAGTACTTC. This gives the protein CASSLAGQGSYEQYF.

The V call is TRBV12-3 or TRBV12-4, the J call TRBJ2-7; TRBD1 matches 9 bases. The J segment lost 5 bases and the V segment lost 2 bases, leaving 10 bases of the junction unmatched. The CDR3 is made up of 16 amino acids. The CDR3 nucleotides are TGTGCCAGCAGTTTACTCTTGGGACAGGGTTTACACGAGCAGTACTTC. It translates to CASSLLLGQGLHEQYF.

Ten or more counts support this clonotype. The rearrangement links TRBV18 to TRBJ1-4; perhaps TRBD1 as D (5 bases). From germline, CDR1 is KGHSH and CDR2 LQKENI. The CDR3 is 14 amino acids. V lost 2 bases to trimming and J lost 6 bases, with 10 bases between them. CDR3 DNA: TGTGCCAGCTCACCAAGAGGGGACCATGAAAAACTGTTTTTT. Translated: CASSPRGDHEKLFF.

The rearrangement joins TRBV3-1 to TRBJ1-1; no reliable D call. Germline values: CDR1 LGHDT, CDR2 YNNKEL (reference sequence). There are 14 residues in the CDR3. Trimming took off 2 bases at V and 4 bases at J, with 11 bases between the two ends. CDR3 region: CASSQIGVGTEAFF. DNA for the CDR3: TGTGCCAGCAGCCAAATTGGGGTTGGCACTGAAGCTTTCTTT.

J is TRBJ1-5 and V is TRBV29-1; D is unresolved. V lost 4 bases to trimming and J lost 5 bases, with 12 bases between them. Germline assignment: CDR1 SQVTM and CDR2 ANQGSEA. The CDR3 is 13 amino acids. CDR3 amino acids: CSVAYGTDQPQHF. CDR3 sequence (DNA): TGCAGCGTTGCTTACGGCACTGATCAGCCCCAGCATTTT.

This clonotype came up a few times. The DNA of the CDR3 is TGTGCCAGCACCAGAGGGGCAGTTAACTATGGCTACACCTTC. Translation gives CASTRGAVNYGYTF. The V gene is TRBV28, the J gene TRBJ1-2, with a tentative D call TRBD1 (5 bases). This CDR3 has 14 residues. Germline V gene data show CDR1 as MDHEN and CDR2 as SYDVKM. Trimming left V 7 bases short and J 1 base short, with 13 bases between.

This clonotype was seen many times. V and J are TRBV18 and TRBJ1-1; 7 bases map to TRBD1. Germline CDR1 reads KGHSH; CDR2 reads LQKENI. The CDR3 runs 14 residues. V lost 4 bases to trimming and J lost 3 bases; unmatched junction nucleotides: 5. DNA for the CDR3: TGTGCCAGCTCACTTGTCGACAGGGACACTGAAGCTTTCTTT. Protein: CASSLVDRDTEAFF.

This clonotype was found many times. The V and J genes are TRBV6-5 and TRBJ2-5; D gene uncertain. From germline, CDR1 is MNHEY and CDR2 SVGAGI. The CDR3 length is 14 residues. V was cut by 4 bases and J by 2 bases, with 11 bases left in between. CDR3 nucleotides: TGTGCCAGCAGTTCTGCGGTGATACAAGAGACCCAGTACTTC. Encoded protein: CASSSAVIQETQYF.

This clonotype was seen ten or more times. The V gene is TRBV10-1, the J gene TRBJ2-5; possible D gene TRBD1, 5 bases. The germline gives CDR1 WNHNN, CDR2 SYGVQD (reference sequence). V gave up 2 bases and J gave up 2 bases, with 15 bases separating them. The CDR3 spans 16 residues. The CDR3 loop is CASSEEVQVPQETQYF. As DNA, the CDR3 is TGCGCCAGCAGTGAGGAGGTACAGGTTCCTCAAGAGACCCAGTACTTC.

This clonotype was counted at least ten times. V gene TRBV7-9 combines with J gene TRBJ2-1, with 7 bases identical to TRBD2. With V trimmed by 8 bases and J by 4 bases, 11 bases remained unmatched. The CDR3 length is 15 residues. Germline V gene data show CDR1 as SEHNR and CDR2 as FQNEAQ (reference sequence). The CDR3 here is CASLLEGGRYNEQFF. The CDR3 region has the DNA TGTGCCAGCCTCCTAGAGGGCGGGAGATACAATGAGCAGTTCTTC.

In its sample, this clonotype was seen a few times. The rearrangement links TRBV4-2 to TRBJ2-7, with D perhaps TRBD2 (6 bases). The CDR3 extends over 16 amino acids. From germline, CDR1 is LGHNA and CDR2 YNFKEQ. Trimming stripped 1 base from V and 3 bases from J, with 16 bases between. The CDR3 region is CASSQGWRGIYYEQYF. The CDR3 DNA follows: TGTGCCAGCAGCCAAGGTTGGAGGGGCATTTACTACGAGCAGTACTTC.

This clonotype was seen many times. The V call is TRBV28, the J call TRBJ1-2; tentatively, D is TRBD1 (5 bases). Trimming removed 3 bases from V and 4 bases from J, with 12 bases in between. Germline values: CDR1 MDHEN, CDR2 SYDVKM. The CDR3 is 14 residues long. CDR3 residues: CASSFAGGPYGYTF. The CDR3 DNA reads as TGTGCCAGCAGTTTCGCGGGGGGACCCTATGGCTACACCTTC.

This clonotype has just a few counts. The gene calls are TRBV4-3 and TRBJ1-5, with D perhaps TRBD1 (5 bases). This CDR3 has 15 residues. The germline CDR1 and CDR2 sequences are LGHNA and YSLEER. Trimming took 1 base from V and 6 from J, leaving 13 bases between them. The chain's CDR3 is CASSQVTGVGQPQHF. CDR3 DNA sequence: TGCGCCAGCAGCCAAGTTACAGGAGTGGGTCAGCCCCAGCATTTT.

There are many counts of this clonotype. This rearrangement joins TRBV6-6 to TRBJ1-3; 7 bases match TRBD1. Trimming took 3 bases from V and 7 from J; bases not matched to a gene: 9. The CDR3 totals 15 residues. Germline V lookup: CDR1 MNHNY, CDR2 SVGAGI (reference sequence). In DNA, the CDR3 is TGTGCCAGCAGTTATGGACAGGCGGTCGGCAACACCATATATTTT. The encoded protein is CASSYGQAVGNTIYF.

This clonotype showed up just once. The CDR3: CASSPAGGLRVNSPLHF. The CDR3, as DNA: TGTGCCAGCAGCCCGGCGGGGGGCTTAAGGGTCAATTCACCCCTCCACTTT. This chain links TRBV7-6 with TRBJ1-6; maybe TRBD1 (6 bases). This CDR3 is 17 amino acids long. Germline V gives CDR1 SGHVS, CDR2 FNYEAQ. V was cut by 5 bases and J by 7 bases, with 21 bases left in between.

This clonotype was counted between two and nine times. The chain uses TRBV7-9 and TRBJ1-1, with D possibly matching TRBD1 (5 bases). The V gene's germline CDR1 is SEHNR and CDR2 FQNEAQ (reference sequence). This CDR3 region has 14 residues. V was pared by 5 bases and J by 6 bases, with 16 bases between. CDR3 coding DNA: TGTGCCAGCAGCCAATTGGGGGTTATCGCTGAAGCTTTCTTT. It codes for CASSQLGVIAEAFF.

The J gene is TRBJ2-4, the V gene TRBV19; 11 nucleotides agree with TRBD2. Germline V CDR1 and CDR2: LNHDA, SQIVND (reference sequence). V was clipped by 5 bases and J by 11 bases; unmatched bases: 5. The CDR3 has 13 residues. The CDR3 here is CASSPLAGGLQYF. In DNA, the CDR3 is TGTGCCAGTAGTCCTCTAGCGGGGGGACTTCAGTACTTC. The full variable domain, in which reference TRBV19 and TRBJ2-4 provide the parts outside the CDR3, is DGGITQSPKYLFRKEGQNVTLSCEQNLNHDAMYWYRQDPGQGLRLIYYSQIVNDFQKGDIAEGYSVSREKKESFPLTVTSAQKNPTAFYLCASSPLAGGLQYFGAGTRLSVL.

Points on this clonotype: A much larger clone lies a single base off, so this may be a read error. The chain employs TRBV11-1 and TRBJ2-2, with TRBD2 identical over 10 bases. The V segment lost 5 bases and the J segment 7 bases; nucleotides outside the gene matches: 16. Germline-derived CDR1 and CDR2 are SGHAT and FQDESV (reference sequence). The CDR3 runs 18 residues. The DNA for the CDR3 is TGTGCCAGCAGCGTAGTGGCTAGCGGGGGCAGCGTGGTCGGGGAGCTGTTTTTT. It specifies CASSVVASGGSVVGELFF.